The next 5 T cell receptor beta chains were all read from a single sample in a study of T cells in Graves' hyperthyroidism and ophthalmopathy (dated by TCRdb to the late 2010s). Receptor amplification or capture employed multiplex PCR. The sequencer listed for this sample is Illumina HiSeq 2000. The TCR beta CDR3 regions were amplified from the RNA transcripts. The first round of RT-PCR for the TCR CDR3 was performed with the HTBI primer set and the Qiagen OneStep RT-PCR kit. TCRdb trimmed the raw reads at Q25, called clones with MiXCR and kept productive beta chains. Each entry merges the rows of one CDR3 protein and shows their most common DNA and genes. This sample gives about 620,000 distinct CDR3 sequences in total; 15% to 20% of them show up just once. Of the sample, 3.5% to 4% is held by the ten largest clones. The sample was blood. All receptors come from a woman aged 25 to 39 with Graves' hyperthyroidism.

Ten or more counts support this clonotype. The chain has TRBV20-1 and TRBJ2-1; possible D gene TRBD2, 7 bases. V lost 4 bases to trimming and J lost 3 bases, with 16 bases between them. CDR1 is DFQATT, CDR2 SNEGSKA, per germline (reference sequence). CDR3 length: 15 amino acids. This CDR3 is CSAIPGGRYYNEQFF. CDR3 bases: TGCAGTGCTATCCCGGGGGGCCGTTACTACAATGAGCAGTTCTTC.

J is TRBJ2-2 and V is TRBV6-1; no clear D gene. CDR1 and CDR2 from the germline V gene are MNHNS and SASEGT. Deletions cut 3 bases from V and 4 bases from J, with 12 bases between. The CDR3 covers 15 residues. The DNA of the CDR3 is TGTGCCAGCAGTGAGTCTCTTAGAACCACCGGGGAGCTGTTTTTT. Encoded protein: CASSESLRTTGELFF.

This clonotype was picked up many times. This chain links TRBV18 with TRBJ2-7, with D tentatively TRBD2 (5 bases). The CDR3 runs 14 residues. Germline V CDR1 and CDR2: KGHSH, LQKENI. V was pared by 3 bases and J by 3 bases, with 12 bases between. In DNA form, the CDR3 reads TGTGCCAGCTCACCGTCCTGGACTGACTACGAGCAGTACTTC. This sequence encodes CASSPSWTDYEQYF.

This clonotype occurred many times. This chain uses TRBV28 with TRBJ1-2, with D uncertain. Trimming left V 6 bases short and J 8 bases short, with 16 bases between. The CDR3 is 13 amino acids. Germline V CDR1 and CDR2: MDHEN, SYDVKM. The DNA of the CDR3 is TGTGCCAGCAGCCCCACCCGGCACCCGGGCTACACCTTC. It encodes CASSPTRHPGYTF.

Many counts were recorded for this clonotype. The CDR3 nucleotides read TGTGCCAGCAGGGTACCGGGAGGAACCACTGAAGCTTTCTTT. It translates to CASRVPGGTTEAFF. The chain recombines TRBV6-1 with TRBJ1-1; D not certain. Per the germline V gene, CDR1 is MNHNS and CDR2 is SASEGT. V lost 6 bases to trimming and J lost 4 bases, with 15 bases between them. The CDR3 runs to 14 residues.